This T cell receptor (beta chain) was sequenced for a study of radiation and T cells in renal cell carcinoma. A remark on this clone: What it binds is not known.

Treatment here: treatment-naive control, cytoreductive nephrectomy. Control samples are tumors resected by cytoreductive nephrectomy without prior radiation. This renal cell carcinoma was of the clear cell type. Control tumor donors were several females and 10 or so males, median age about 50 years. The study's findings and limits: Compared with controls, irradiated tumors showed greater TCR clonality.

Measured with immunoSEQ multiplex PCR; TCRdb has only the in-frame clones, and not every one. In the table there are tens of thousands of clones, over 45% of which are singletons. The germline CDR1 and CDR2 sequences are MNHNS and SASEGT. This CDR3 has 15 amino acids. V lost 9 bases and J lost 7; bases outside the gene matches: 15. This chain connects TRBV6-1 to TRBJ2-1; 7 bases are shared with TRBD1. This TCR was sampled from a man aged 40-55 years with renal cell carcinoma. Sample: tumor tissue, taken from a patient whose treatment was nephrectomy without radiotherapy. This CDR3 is CASGFTTGFRNEQFF. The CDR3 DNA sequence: TGTGCCAGTGGTTTTACGACAGGGTTTCGAAATGAGCAGTTCTTC.